A single sample is the source of the 4 T cell receptor beta chains below, sequenced in a study of blood T cell repertoires in COVID-19. Using immunoSEQ multiplex PCR, the repertoire was profiled, and TCRdb retains in-frame clones only, with some absent. The repertoire holds a few hundred thousand clones, with 85% to 90% as singletons. The sequencing sample was made of peripheral blood. These receptor sequences come from a man aged 18 to 35 with active or convalescent COVID-19.

The V call is TRBV28, the J call TRBJ2-1; D gene uncertain. The CDR3 covers 10 residues. The ends were cut back, 6 bases at V and 6 bases at J, with 3 bases in the middle. CDR1 is MDHEN and CDR2 is SYDVKM in the germline V gene. This chain's CDR3 is CASSLNEQFF. The CDR3 DNA follows: TGTGCCAGCAGCCTCAATGAGCAGTTCTTC.

In DNA, the CDR3 is TGTGCCAGCAGAGGCGTGCAGGTTCATGGCTACACCTTC. It yields the protein CASRGVQVHGYTF. J is TRBJ1-2 and V is TRBV5-5; D gene ambiguous. The germline gives CDR1 SGHKS, CDR2 YYEKEE (reference sequence). This CDR3 is 13 amino acids long. V was shortened by 5 bases and J by 6 bases, with 14 bases between the two germline ends. The variable domain in full, completed from reference TRBV5-5 and TRBJ1-2, reads DAGVTQSPTHLIKTRGQQVTLRCSPISGHKSVSWYQQVLGQGPQFIFQYYEKEERGRGNFPDRFSARQFPNYSSELNVNALLLGDSALYLCASRGVQVHGYTFGSGTRLTVV.

The chain uses TRBV9 and TRBJ2-3; D is uncertain. Trimming removed 0 bases at V and 11 bases at J, with 13 bases between. The CDR3 consists of 13 residues. Germline V CDR1 and CDR2: SGDLS, YYNGEE. CDR3 nucleotide sequence: TGTGCCAGCAGCGTAGTCCCCCATCAGGAGCAGTATTTT. Protein product: CASSVVPHQEQYF.

The chain links TRBV2 to TRBJ2-5, with D possibly matching TRBD2 (6 bases). The CDR3 consists of 16 residues. Looked up from germline, CDR1 is SNHLY and CDR2 is FYNNEI. V lost 4 bases, J lost 2 bases, and 17 bases lay in between. As DNA, the CDR3 is TGTGCCAGCAGTGCCTGGGGCGGGGATAAACAAGAGACCCAGTACTTC. Its protein is CASSAWGGDKQETQYF.